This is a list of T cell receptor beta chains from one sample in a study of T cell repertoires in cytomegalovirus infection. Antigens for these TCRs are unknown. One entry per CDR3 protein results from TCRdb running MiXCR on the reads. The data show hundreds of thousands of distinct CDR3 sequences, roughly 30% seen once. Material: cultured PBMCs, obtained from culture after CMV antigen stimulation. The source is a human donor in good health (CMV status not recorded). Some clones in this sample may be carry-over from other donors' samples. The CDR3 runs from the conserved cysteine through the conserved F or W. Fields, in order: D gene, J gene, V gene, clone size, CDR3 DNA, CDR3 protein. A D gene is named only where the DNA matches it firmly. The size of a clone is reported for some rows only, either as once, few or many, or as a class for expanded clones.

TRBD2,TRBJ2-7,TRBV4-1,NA,TGCGCCAGCAGCCAACCCAGAGCATGGCGGGAGGGCCGCGAGCAGTACTTC,CASSQPRAWREGREQYF
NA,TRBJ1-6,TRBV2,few,TGTGCCAGCAGTGAAGACTCGGGGGCACCCCTCCACTTT,CASSEDSGAPLHF
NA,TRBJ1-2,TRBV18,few,TGTGCCAGCTCACCACCCCAGGGTAGGATCTATGGCTACACCTTC,CASSPPQGRIYGYTF
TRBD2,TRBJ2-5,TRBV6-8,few,TGTGCCAGCAGTGCGGGACTAGCGGGGGGGCCGTTTCGGGAGACCCAGTACTTC,CASSAGLAGGPFRETQYF
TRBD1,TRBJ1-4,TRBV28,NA,TGTGCCAGCAGTTTATTAGGGACAGGGAATGAAAAACTGTTTTTT,CASSLLGTGNEKLFF
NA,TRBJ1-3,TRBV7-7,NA,TGTGCCAGCAGCCCCCGAGAAAAAGTGGGAAACACCATATATTTT,CASSPREKVGNTIYF
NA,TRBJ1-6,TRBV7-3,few,TGTGCCAGCAGCTTATATCACCCTCCGGGACACAAATGGCCTAGCTCCTATAATTCACCCCTCCACTTT,CASSLYHPPGHKWPSSYNSPLHF
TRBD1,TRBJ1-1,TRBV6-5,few,TGTGCCAGCAGTCCCCTAGTGGGACAGGGGCTTTCTCTTCCTGAAGCTTTCTTT,CASSPLVGQGLSLPEAFF
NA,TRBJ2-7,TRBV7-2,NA,TGTGCCAGCAGCCTACCGGAAAGAAGCTCCTACGAGCAGTACTTC,CASSLPERSSYEQYF
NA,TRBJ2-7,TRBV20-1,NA,TGCAGTGCAAGAAATTCAGGACAGACCTACGAGCAGTACTTC,CSARNSGQTYEQYF
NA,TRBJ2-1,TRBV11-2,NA,TGTGCCAGCACCTTTGGGGCTCTGAATGAGCAGTTCTTC,CASTFGALNEQFF
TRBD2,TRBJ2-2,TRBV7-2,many,TGTGCCAGCAGCGCCCTGAGCGGGGGGGCCACCGGGGAGCTGTTTTTT,CASSALSGGATGELFF
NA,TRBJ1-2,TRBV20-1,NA,TGCAGTGCTACGCCTGGTGTGGCCTACACCTTC,CSATPGVAYTF
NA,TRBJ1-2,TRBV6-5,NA,TGTGCCAGCAGTTACTCGGTCGGGTCTACCTATGGCTACACCTTC,CASSYSVGSTYGYTF
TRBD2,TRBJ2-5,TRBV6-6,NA,TGTGCCAGCAGTCTCCCCACTAGCGGGGGGGCTAGGGAGACCCAGTACTTC,CASSLPTSGGARETQYF
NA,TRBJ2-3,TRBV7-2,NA,TGTGCCAGCCTCCCCCAGGGGCTGAGCACAGATACGCAGTATTTT,CASLPQGLSTDTQYF
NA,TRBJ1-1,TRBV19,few,TGTGCCAGTAGTCTTCGACTCCTCAACACTGAAGCTTTCTTT,CASSLRLLNTEAFF
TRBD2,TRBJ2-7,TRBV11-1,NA,TGTGCCAGCAGCCTCAACACGGGGGGGAAGCAGTACTTC,CASSLNTGGKQYF
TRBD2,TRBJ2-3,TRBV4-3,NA,TGCGCCAGCAGCCAAGAATCTAGCGGGGCGGATACGCAGTATTTT,CASSQESSGADTQYF
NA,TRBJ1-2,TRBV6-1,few,TGTGCCAGCAGTGAACCTGGAGCCGGTCGCTACACCTTC,CASSEPGAGRYTF
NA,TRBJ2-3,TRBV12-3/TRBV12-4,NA,TGTGCCAGCAGACCTAGTCAAACAGATACGCAGTATTTT,CASRPSQTDTQYF
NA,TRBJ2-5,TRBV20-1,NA,TGCAGTGGAAACAGGGCGGATGAGACCCAGTACTTC,CSGNRADETQYF
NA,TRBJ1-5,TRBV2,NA,TGTGCCAGCAGGCTAGAATCTAGCAATCAGCCCCAGCATTTT,CASRLESSNQPQHF
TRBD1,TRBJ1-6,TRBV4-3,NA,TGCGCCAGCAGCCAACGCGACACAGGGGGATTCTGGAATTCACCCCTCCACTTT,CASSQRDTGGFWNSPLHF
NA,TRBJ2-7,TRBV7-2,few,TGTGCCAGCAGCTTAGATTCCTCTGGCCTCTACGAGCAGTACTTC,CASSLDSSGLYEQYF
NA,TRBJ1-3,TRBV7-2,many,TGTGCCAGCAGCTTAAAGTGGGGAAACACCATATATTTT,CASSLKWGNTIYF
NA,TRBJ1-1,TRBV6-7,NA,TGTGCCGACCCAGTTGGGGGGCCTCCAAGGGAAGCTTTCTTT,CADPVGGPPREAFF
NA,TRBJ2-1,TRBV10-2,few,TGCGCCAGCAGGGAGGGGGCGAGCTCCTACAATGAGCAGTTCTTC,CASREGASSYNEQFF
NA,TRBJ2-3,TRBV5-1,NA,TGCGCCAGCTCCTCGTCCCGGGCCGGAGATACGCAGTATTTT,CASSSSRAGDTQYF
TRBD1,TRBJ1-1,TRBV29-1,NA,TGCAGCGTCGAGGGACAGGGCTCCCCCGATGAAGCTTTCTTT,CSVEGQGSPDEAFF
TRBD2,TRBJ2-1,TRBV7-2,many,TGTGCCAGCAGCTTAATTGCGGGGGGAGGTGAGCAGTTCTTC,CASSLIAGGGEQFF
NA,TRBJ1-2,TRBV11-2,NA,TGTGCCAGCAGCTTAGATCGGACCAGCTATGGCTACACCTTC,CASSLDRTSYGYTF
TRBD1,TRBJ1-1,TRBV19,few,TGTGCCAGTAGTATAGCCCAGGGGGAATCCGAAGCTTTCTTT,CASSIAQGESEAFF
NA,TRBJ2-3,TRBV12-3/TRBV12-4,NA,TGTGCCAGCACTCTCCACGGCACAGATACGCAGTATTTT,CASTLHGTDTQYF
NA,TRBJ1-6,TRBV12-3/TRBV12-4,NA,TGTGCCAGCAGTGTGACCGGGGGTTCACCCCTCCACTTT,CASSVTGGSPLHF
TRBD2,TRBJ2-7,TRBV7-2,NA,TGTGCCAGCAGCTCCGGGGGGGGCCCCTACGAGCAGTACTTC,CASSSGGGPYEQYF